This note documents a single T cell receptor beta chain sequence. Its target is unknown. Donors consisted of healthy bone marrow donors. This sample stems from a study of cytomegalovirus exposure and HLA in healthy donors. General study points: Despite most TCR sequences being rare, some public TCRs occurred in many donors.

This CDR3 is built from 15 residues. The germline gives CDR1 MNHEY, CDR2 SVGAGI. V trimming: 4 bases; J trimming: 6 bases; junction bases outside the gene matches: 7. This PCR relied on a set of 60 Vbeta primers and 13 Jbeta primers. Sequencing was performed with immunoSEQ multiplex PCR; in TCRdb, only in-frame clones are kept and a portion is missing. The table lists around 36,000 clones, roughly 88% of them singletons. The receptor's source is a woman aged 40 to 49 in good health and CMV-seropositive. The sequenced sample consisted of PBMCs. This chain links TRBV6-5 with TRBJ1-5; 9 bases line up with TRBD1. The CDR3 reads CASSFQTGGGQPQHF. As DNA, the CDR3 is TGTGCCAGCAGTTTCCAGACAGGGGGTGGTCAGCCCCAGCATTTT.